The 6 T cell receptor beta chains below come from one sample, sequenced in a study of blood T cell repertoires in COVID-19. TCRdb's table, derived via immunoSEQ multiplex PCR, lists solely in-frame clones and lacks some. The sample shows 150,000 or so clones, about four fifths of them seen only once. Material: PBMCs or T cells enriched from blood (not recorded which). The receptors stem from a woman aged 55-75 years who had recovered from COVID-19.

This clone was detected once. V usage is TRBV7-9 and J usage is TRBJ2-7, with 7 bases identical to TRBD1. CDR1 is SEHNR, CDR2 FQNEAQ, per germline (reference sequence). The ends lost 5 bases at V and 10 bases at J; junction bases unmatched: 5. This CDR3 is built from 11 residues. CDR3 in DNA: TGTGCCAGCAGCCCGGGACAGATTCAGTACTTC. It yields the protein CASSPGQIQYF.

The CDR3 nucleotides read TGTGCCAGCAGCCAGGATCTAGCGGGGAGCACAGATACGCAGTATTTT. The encoded protein is CASSQDLAGSTDTQYF. The chain couples TRBV6-4 to TRBJ2-3, with 9 bases lining up with TRBD2. Trimming removed 6 bases from V and 0 bases from J; junction bases left unmatched: 7. The CDR3 spans 16 residues. Germline-derived CDR1 and CDR2 are MRHNA and SNTAGT.

Here the CDR3 DNA reads TGTGCCTGGAGTGAGACCCGGGGAGCTTGGGAAGCTCTTGGGGACACTGAAGCTTTCTTT. This sequence encodes CAWSETRGAWEALGDTEAFF. The rearrangement uses TRBV30 and TRBJ1-1; D unresolved. Germline V gene lookup returns CDR1 GTSNPN and CDR2 SVGIG (reference sequence). The CDR3 spans 20 residues. V lost 1 base to trimming and J lost 3 bases, with 30 bases between them. Together with reference TRBV30 and TRBJ1-1, the CDR3 gives the full variable domain: SQTIHQWPATLVQPVGSPLSLECTVEGTSNPNLYWYRQAAGRGLQLLFYSVGIGQISSEVPQNLSASRPQDRQFILSSKKLLLSDSGFYLCAWSETRGAWEALGDTEAFFGQGTRLTVV.

In this sample, this clone turned up a few times. The chain joins TRBV14 to TRBJ2-2; 7 bases map to TRBD1. The CDR3 totals 16 residues. J lost 3 bases, V lost 2 bases, and 6 bases had no gene match. Germline V lookup: CDR1 SGHDN, CDR2 FVKESK. CDR3 in DNA: TGTGCCAGCAGCCAAATTCGCCAGGGGGACACCGGGGAGCTGTTTTTT. Residues: CASSQIRQGDTGELFF.

The CDR3 bases are TGTGCTAGTGGTTTGCAGAATTCACCCCTCCACTTT. It is translated as CASGLQNSPLHF. The V call is TRBV12-5, the J call TRBJ1-6, with D unclear. This CDR3 comprises 12 residues. Germline lookup yields CDR1 LGHNT and CDR2 FRNRAP. The V end lost 2 bases, the J end lost 7 bases, and 3 bases lay between the germline ends. Variable domain in full (rest from reference TRBV12-5 and TRBJ1-6): DARVTQTPRHKVTEMGQEVTMRCQPILGHNTVFWYRQTMMQGLELLAYFRNRAPLDDSGMPKDRFSAEMPDATLATLKIQPSEPRDSAVYFCASGLQNSPLHFGNGTRLTVT.

This chain uses TRBV19 with TRBJ1-1; perhaps TRBD1 as D (6 bases). The CDR3 consists of 15 residues. V dropped 7 bases and J dropped 6 bases, with 21 bases sitting between them. Germline lookup yields CDR1 LNHDA and CDR2 SQIVND (reference sequence). Here the CDR3 DNA reads TGTGCCAGTAACCCCGGGGCGGGGCGGGGGCCTGAAGCTTTCTTT. This encodes CASNPGAGRGPEAFF.